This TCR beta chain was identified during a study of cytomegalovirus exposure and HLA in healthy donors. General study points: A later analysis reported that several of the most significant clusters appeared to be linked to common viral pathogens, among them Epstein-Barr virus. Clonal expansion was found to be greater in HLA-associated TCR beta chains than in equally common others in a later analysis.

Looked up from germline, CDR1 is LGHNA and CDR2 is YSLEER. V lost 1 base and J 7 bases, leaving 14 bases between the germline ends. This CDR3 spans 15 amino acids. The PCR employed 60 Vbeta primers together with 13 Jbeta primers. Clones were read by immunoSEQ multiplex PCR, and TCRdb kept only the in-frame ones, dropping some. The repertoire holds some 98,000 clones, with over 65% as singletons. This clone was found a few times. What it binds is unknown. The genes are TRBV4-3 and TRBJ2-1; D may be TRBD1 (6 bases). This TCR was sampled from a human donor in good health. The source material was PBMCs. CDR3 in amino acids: CASSQVRPGANEQFF. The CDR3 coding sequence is TGCGCCAGCAGCCAAGTACGGCCAGGGGCGAATGAGCAGTTCTTC.